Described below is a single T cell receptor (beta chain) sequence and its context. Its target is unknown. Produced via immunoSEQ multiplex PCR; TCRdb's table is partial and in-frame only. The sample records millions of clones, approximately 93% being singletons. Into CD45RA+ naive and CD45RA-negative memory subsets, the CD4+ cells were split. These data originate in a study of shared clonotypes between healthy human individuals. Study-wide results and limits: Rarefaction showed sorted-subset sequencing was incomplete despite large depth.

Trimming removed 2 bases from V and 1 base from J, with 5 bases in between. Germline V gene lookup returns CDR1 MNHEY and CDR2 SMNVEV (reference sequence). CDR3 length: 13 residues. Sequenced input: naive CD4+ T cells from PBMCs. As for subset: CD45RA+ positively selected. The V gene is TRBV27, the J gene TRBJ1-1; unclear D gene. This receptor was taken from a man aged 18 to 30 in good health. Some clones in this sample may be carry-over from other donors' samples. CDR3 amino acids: CASSLTANTEAFF. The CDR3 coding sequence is TGTGCCAGCAGTTTAACAGCGAACACTGAAGCTTTCTTT.